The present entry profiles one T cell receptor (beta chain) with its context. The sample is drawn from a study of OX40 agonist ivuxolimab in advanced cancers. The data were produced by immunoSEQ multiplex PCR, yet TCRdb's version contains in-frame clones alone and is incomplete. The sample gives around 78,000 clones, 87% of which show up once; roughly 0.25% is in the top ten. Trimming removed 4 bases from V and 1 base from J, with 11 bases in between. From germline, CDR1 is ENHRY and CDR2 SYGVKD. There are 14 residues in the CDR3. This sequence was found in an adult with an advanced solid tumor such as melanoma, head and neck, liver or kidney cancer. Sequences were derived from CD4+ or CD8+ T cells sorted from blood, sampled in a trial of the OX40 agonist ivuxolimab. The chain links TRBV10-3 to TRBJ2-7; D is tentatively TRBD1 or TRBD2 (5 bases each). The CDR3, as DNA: TGTGCCATCAGTGGGGGCGGGTCATCCTACGAGCAGTACTTC. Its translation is CAISGGGSSYEQYF.